This TCR beta chain was sequenced for a study of cytomegalovirus exposure and HLA in healthy donors. Study-wide results and limits: The availability of immune exposure information extended only to CMV serostatus. Investigators reported 164 TCR beta chains as tied to cytomegalovirus. A later analysis appeared to link common viral pathogens to several of the most significant clusters.

Concerning this clone itself: Antigen unknown.

60 Vbeta and 13 Jbeta primers were used in PCR. Produced via immunoSEQ multiplex PCR; TCRdb's table is partial and in-frame only. The sample has fewer than 140,000 clones; approximately 82% are singletons. The germline V gene has CDR1 SGHRS and CDR2 YFSETQ. The CDR3 runs 16 residues. Germline trimming cut 0 bases from V and 2 bases from J; bases unmatched to any gene: 3. The source is a man in his forties in good health and CMV-seronegative. J is TRBJ2-3 and V is TRBV5-1; 10 positions match TRBD2. Sequenced: PBMCs. The CDR3 nucleotides read TGCGCCAGCAGCTTGGTGCTAGCGGGGGTCACAGATACGCAGTATTTT. This sequence encodes CASSLVLAGVTDTQYF.